The rows below give T cell receptor beta chains drawn from one sample of a study of cytomegalovirus exposure and HLA in healthy donors. The assay was immunoSEQ multiplex PCR, and TCRdb's table has in-frame clones only and misses some. The table lists 50,000 to 70,000 clones, approximately 80% of them singletons. The sequenced sample was PBMCs. These receptors all stem from a male donor in good health and CMV-seronegative. Each CDR3 is given with its conserved first and last residue. D genes are given only for firm matches. Rows may omit the clone size; those that give it use once, few, many or a size class.

clone_size	j_call	d_call	v_call	cdr3_nt	cdr3_aa
-	TRBJ2-1	TRBD2	TRBV18	TGTGCCAGCTCACCGCCGACTAGCGGGGGGGTCGATGAGCAGTTCTTC	CASSPPTSGGVDEQFF
once	TRBJ2-7	TRBD1	TRBV4-3	TGCGCCAGCAGCCAAGGGGACAGGGCGTCCTACGAGCAGTACTTC	CASSQGDRASYEQYF
-	TRBJ1-2	TRBD1	TRBV5-1	TGCGCCAGCAGCCCCCCGGGGCCCGGGACAGGGACTAGCTACACCTTC	CASSPPGPGTGTSYTF
-	TRBJ1-2	TRBD1	TRBV29-1	TGCAGCGTTGACCTCCCCGACAGGGGGGATGGCTACACCTTC	CSVDLPDRGDGYTF
few	TRBJ2-2	-	TRBV14	TGTGCCAGCAGCCGGGACTCCTCCACCGGGGAGCTGTTTTTT	CASSRDSSTGELFF
-	TRBJ2-7	-	TRBV5-1	TGCGCCAGCAGCTTGGCCGTGGCGGGGTATTCCTACGAGCAGTACTTC	CASSLAVAGYSYEQYF
-	TRBJ2-2	TRBD1	TRBV29-1	TGCAGCGTTGAGGGACAGTCAAGCGAAACCGGGGAGCTGTTTTTT	CSVEGQSSETGELFF
-	TRBJ1-5	TRBD1	TRBV15	TGTGCCACCAGCAGAGGGGTCAGGGGGTTGATAGAGGTAATAAGAGGTCAGCCCCAGCATTTT	CATSRGVRGLIEVIRGQPQHF
-	TRBJ2-3	TRBD2	TRBV7-9	TGTGCCAGCCGGACTAGCGGGGGATCAGATACGCAGTATTTT	CASRTSGGSDTQYF
-	TRBJ2-3	TRBD2	TRBV2	TGTGCCAGCAGGCCGGGACTAGCGGGCACAGATACGCAGTATTTT	CASRPGLAGTDTQYF
-	TRBJ1-1	-	TRBV19	TGTGCCAGTAGTATAGCGAGGAGAAACACTGAAGCTTTCTTT	CASSIARRNTEAFF
-	TRBJ2-3	TRBD2	TRBV2	TGTGCCAGCAGTGACGTGGGACTAGCGGGGACCTTGGGTACGCAGTATTTT	CASSDVGLAGTLGTQYF
-	TRBJ2-3	TRBD2	TRBV6-1	TGTGCCAGCAGCCAACTACTAGCGGGCACAGATACGCAGTATTTT	CASSQLLAGTDTQYF
-	TRBJ2-7	TRBD2	TRBV7-6	TGTGCCAGCAGCTCGGGACTAGCGGGGGGGTATTACGAGCAGTACTTC	CASSSGLAGGYYEQYF
-	TRBJ1-5	-	TRBV6-5	TGTGCCAGCAGTTACTCAGGGGGTAGGGAGCCCCAGCATTTT	CASSYSGGREPQHF
once	TRBJ2-2	-	TRBV2	TGTGCCACCACGGGAAGCGCGAACACCGGGGAGCTGTTTTTT	CATTGSANTGELFF
-	TRBJ2-7	-	TRBV7-9	TGTGCCAGCAGCCAGCTTAGACAGTCCGAGCAGTACTTC	CASSQLRQSEQYF
-	TRBJ2-7	TRBD2	TRBV2	TGTGCCAGCAAGGTGGCGGGGGGGGGCTACGAGCAGTACTTC	CASKVAGGGYEQYF
-	TRBJ1-3	-	TRBV2	TGTGCCAGCAGCAGGGGTCGGGTTCGCTCTGGAAACACCATATATTTT	CASSRGRVRSGNTIYF
-	TRBJ2-4	-	TRBV12-5	TGTGCTAGTGGTCCACGGGCTAGCCTCGGAAACATTCAGTACTTC	CASGPRASLGNIQYF
-	TRBJ1-2	TRBD1	TRBV6-5	TGTGCCAGCAGAACAGGGGGAGATGGCTACACCTTC	CASRTGGDGYTF
few	TRBJ1-6	-	TRBV5-6	TGTGCCAGCAGCGACCGGGATTTTAATTCACCCCTCCACTTT	CASSDRDFNSPLHF
-	TRBJ2-1	-	TRBV7-2	TGTGCCAGCAGCTCCGGGACATTGACCTACAATGAGCAGTTCTTC	CASSSGTLTYNEQFF
-	TRBJ1-2	-	TRBV6-5	TGTGCCAGCAGTTACGACGGGATTTCTCTCCACTATGGCTACACCTTC	CASSYDGISLHYGYTF
-	TRBJ1-1	TRBD1	TRBV7-6	TGTGCCAGCAGTCCCGGGACAGCTAGTGAAGCTTTCTTT	CASSPGTASEAFF